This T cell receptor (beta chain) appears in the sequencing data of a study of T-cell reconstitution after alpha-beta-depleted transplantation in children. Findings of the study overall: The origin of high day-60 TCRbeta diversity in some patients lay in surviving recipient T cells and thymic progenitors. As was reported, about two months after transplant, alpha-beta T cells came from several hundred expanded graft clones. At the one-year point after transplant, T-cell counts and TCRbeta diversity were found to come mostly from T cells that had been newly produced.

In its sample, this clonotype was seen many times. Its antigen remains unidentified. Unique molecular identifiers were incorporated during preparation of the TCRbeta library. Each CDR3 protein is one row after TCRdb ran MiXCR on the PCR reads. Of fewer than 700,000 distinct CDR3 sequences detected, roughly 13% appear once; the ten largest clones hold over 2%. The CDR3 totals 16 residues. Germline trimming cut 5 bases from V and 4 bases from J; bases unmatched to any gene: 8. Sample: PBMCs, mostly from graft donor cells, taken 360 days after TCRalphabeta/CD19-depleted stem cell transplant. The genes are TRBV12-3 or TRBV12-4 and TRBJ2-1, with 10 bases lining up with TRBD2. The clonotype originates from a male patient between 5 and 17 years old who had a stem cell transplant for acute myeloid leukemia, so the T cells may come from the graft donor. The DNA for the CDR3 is TGTGCCAGCAGTCCTCGGACTAGCGGAGCTTACAATGAGCAGTTCTTC. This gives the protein CASSPRTSGAYNEQFF.